A single sample is the source of the 19 T cell receptor beta chains below, sequenced in a study of CD8 T cells in Susac syndrome. Reverse transcription used about 0.45 to 1 ug RNA and random hexamers. In TCRdb, the immunoSEQ multiplex PCR reads were re-called with MiXCR into one record per CDR3 protein. The sample lists about 300,000 distinct CDR3 sequences, about 91% occurring once. Sequencing was carried out using CD4+ T cells from PBMCs. The receptor set was obtained from a human donor with multiple sclerosis.

This chain connects TRBV7-2 to TRBJ2-1; D possibly corresponds to TRBD2 (6 bases). Trimming removed 2 bases at V and 7 bases at J, with 15 bases between. The CDR3 has 15 amino acids. Germline V CDR1 and CDR2: SGHTA, FQGNSA. The chain's CDR3 is CASSLYSGIGNEQFF. The CDR3 bases are TGTGCCAGCAGCTTATATAGCGGCATCGGAAATGAGCAGTTCTTC.

The chain is built from TRBV5-1 and TRBJ1-1, with D possibly TRBD1 on 5 matching bases. The CDR3 sequence is 14 residues long. Germline CDR1 reads SGHRS; CDR2 reads YFSETQ. V dropped 2 bases and J dropped 4 bases, with 12 bases sitting between them. The CDR3 protein is CASSFTQGGTEAFF. The CDR3 bases are TGCGCCAGCAGCTTTACCCAGGGTGGCACTGAAGCTTTCTTT.

The chain has TRBV19 and TRBJ2-7, with D possibly matching TRBD1 (6 bases). This CDR3 spans 14 amino acids. The V and J ends lost 5 bases and 1 base respectively, with 12 bases between them. Germline lookup yields CDR1 LNHDA and CDR2 SQIVND (reference sequence). DNA of the CDR3: TGTGCCAGTAGTGTTAACAGGGATTCCTACGAGCAGTACTTC. Translating it yields CASSVNRDSYEQYF.

The rearrangement joins TRBV25-1 to TRBJ2-5; 8 bases line up with TRBD2. The CDR3 has 15 residues. V dropped 0 bases and J dropped 2; count of bases not matched to a gene: 2. The germline V gene has CDR1 MGHDK and CDR2 SYGVNS. CDR3 DNA sequence: TGTGCCAGCAGTGAATATTCGGGGGGGCAAGAGACCCAGTACTTC. It encodes CASSEYSGGQETQYF.

V gene TRBV30 combines with J gene TRBJ1-2; D is undetermined. V lost 3 bases and J lost 2, with 7 bases in between. The CDR3 consists of 12 residues. Germline V gene lookup returns CDR1 GTSNPN and CDR2 SVGIG (reference sequence). Here the CDR3 DNA reads TGTGCCTGGAGGCGGTACAACTATGGCTACACCTTC. Protein: CAWRRYNYGYTF.

This chain joins TRBV29-1 and TRBJ2-1; either TRBD1 or TRBD2 may fit D (5 bases each). The CDR3 totals 14 residues. Germline assignment: CDR1 SQVTM and CDR2 ANQGSEA. The ends were cut back, 4 bases at V and 6 bases at J, with 16 bases in the middle. In DNA form, the CDR3 reads TGCAGCGTTGGGGGAAGGGGACCCCTCAATGAGCAGTTCTTC. Translation gives CSVGGRGPLNEQFF.

This chain joins TRBV30 and TRBJ1-4; D might be TRBD1 (5 bases). Trimming stripped 1 base from V and 0 bases from J, with 21 bases between. The CDR3 is 19 amino acids. The germline V gene has CDR1 GTSNPN and CDR2 SVGIG (reference sequence). CDR3 in amino acids: CAWSAGTGTWLATNEKLFF. CDR3 nucleotides: TGTGCCTGGAGTGCAGGGACCGGGACGTGGCTTGCAACTAATGAAAAACTGTTTTTT. The full variable domain, with the rest looked up from reference TRBV30 and TRBJ1-4, is SQTIHQWPATLVQPVGSPLSLECTVEGTSNPNLYWYRQAAGRGLQLLFYSVGIGQISSEVPQNLSASRPQDRQFILSSKKLLLSDSGFYLCAWSAGTGTWLATNEKLFFGSGTQLSVL.

The chain uses TRBV7-6 and TRBJ2-3; TRBD2 matches at 9 bases. Trimming took 5 bases from V and 4 from J; bases not matched to a gene: 7. The V gene's germline CDR1 is SGHVS and CDR2 FNYEAQ. This CDR3 region has 15 residues. The CDR3 DNA reads as TGTGCCAGCAGCCGTAGCGGGAGCCAGCCAGATACGCAGTATTTT. Translating it yields CASSRSGSQPDTQYF. Based on the CDR3 plus reference TRBV7-6 and TRBJ2-3, the full variable domain is GAGVSQSPRYKVTKRGQDVALRCDPISGHVSLYWYRQALGQGPEFLTYFNYEAQQDKSGLPNDRFSAERPEGSISTLTIQRTEQRDSAMYRCASSRSGSQPDTQYFGPGTRLTVL.

This chain links TRBV29-1 with TRBJ1-1; weak D call: TRBD1 (5 bases). Trimming stripped 3 bases from V and 3 bases from J, with 20 bases between. Per the germline V gene, CDR1 is SQVTM and CDR2 is ANQGSEA. This CDR3 spans 16 amino acids. The chain's CDR3 is CSVEGRKGKGYTEAFF. CDR3 DNA sequence: TGCAGCGTTGAGGGCCGGAAGGGGAAGGGGTACACTGAAGCTTTCTTT.

The gene calls are TRBV11-2 and TRBJ2-6; D may be TRBD1 (5 bases). Trimming shortened V by 1 base and J by 0 bases, and 16 bases separated the two germline ends. This CDR3 comprises 19 residues. Germline-derived CDR1 and CDR2 are SGHAT and FQNNGV. CDR3 DNA: TGTGCCAGCAGCTTAGTTCCAGGGTTCCGAAGCTCTGGGGCCAACGTCCTGACTTTC. Amino acids: CASSLVPGFRSSGANVLTF.

V and J are TRBV12-3 or TRBV12-4 and TRBJ2-1; D unresolved. Deletions cut 3 bases from V and 9 bases from J, with 12 bases between. The CDR3 consists of 13 residues. The CDR3 sequence is CASSFGQIVEQFF. CDR3 DNA: TGTGCCAGCAGTTTTGGTCAGATCGTTGAGCAGTTCTTC.

The J gene is TRBJ2-5, the V gene TRBV30, with D unclear. Germline CDR1 reads GTSNPN; CDR2 reads SVGIG (reference sequence). The CDR3 length is 11 residues. V was clipped by 5 bases and J by 5 bases, with 9 bases between them. In DNA, the CDR3 is TGTGCCTGGGGATTCCAGGAGACCCAGTACTTC. It is translated as CAWGFQETQYF. Full variable domain (remainder filled in from reference TRBV30 and TRBJ2-5): SQTIHQWPATLVQPVGSPLSLECTVEGTSNPNLYWYRQAAGRGLQLLFYSVGIGQISSEVPQNLSASRPQDRQFILSSKKLLLSDSGFYLCAWGFQETQYFGPGTRLLVL.

This rearrangement joins TRBV5-4 to TRBJ2-3; tentative D call: TRBD2 (6 bases). CDR3 size: 16 residues. V gave up 3 bases and J gave up 2 bases, with 16 bases separating them. Germline V CDR1 and CDR2: SGHNT, YYREEE (reference sequence). The DNA of the CDR3 is TGTGCCAGCAGCTGGGGGGTCTCCGCCGCCACAGATACGCAGTATTTT. Translation: CASSWGVSAATDTQYF.

The count of this clonotype is one. The gene calls are TRBV27 and TRBJ2-7, with D hard to call. V dropped 3 bases and J dropped 0 bases, with 6 bases sitting between them. Germline loops: CDR1 MNHEY, CDR2 SMNVEV (reference sequence). The CDR3 loop spans 13 amino acids. The CDR3 bases are TGTGCCAGCAGTTTCAGTATCTCCTACGAGCAGTACTTC. This gives the protein CASSFSISYEQYF.

The chain carries TRBV20-1 and TRBJ2-7; possible D gene TRBD2, 5 bases. CDR1 and CDR2 from the germline V gene are DFQATT and SNEGSKA (reference sequence). The CDR3 has 11 residues. Trimming stripped 6 bases from V and 3 bases from J, with 9 bases between. This CDR3 reads CSASRGYEQYF. The CDR3 DNA reads TGCAGTGCCTCCCGGGGCTACGAGCAGTACTTC.

This chain joins TRBV27 and TRBJ1-4; tentative D call: TRBD1 (5 bases). Germline V gene lookup returns CDR1 MNHEY and CDR2 SMNVEV (reference sequence). V was shortened by 3 bases and J by 3 bases, with 11 bases between the two germline ends. The CDR3 has 15 residues. This CDR3 is CASSFFGTSNEKLFF. CDR3 DNA: TGTGCCAGCAGTTTTTTCGGGACGTCTAATGAAAAACTGTTTTTT. Drawing the rest from reference TRBV27 and TRBJ1-4, the complete variable domain is EAQVTQNPRYLITVTGKKLTVTCSQNMNHEYMSWYRQDPGLGLRQIYYSMNVEVTDKGDVPEGYKVSRKEKRNFPLILESPSPNQTSLYFCASSFFGTSNEKLFFGSGTQLSVL.

The chain is built from TRBV2 and TRBJ2-5; no reliable D call. Germline lookup yields CDR1 SNHLY and CDR2 FYNNEI. Trimming shortened V by 0 bases and J by 5 bases, and 16 bases separated the two germline ends. CDR3 length equals 16 residues. The CDR3 loop is CASSEALGTRQETQYF. CDR3 bases: TGTGCCAGCAGTGAAGCGCTTGGCACCCGGCAGGAGACCCAGTACTTC. The full variable domain, with the rest looked up from reference TRBV2 and TRBJ2-5, is EPEVTQTPSHQVTQMGQEVILRCVPISNHLYFYWYRQILGQKVEFLVSFYNNEISEKSEIFDDQFSVERPDGSNFTLKIRSTKLEDSAMYFCASSEALGTRQETQYFGPGTRLLVL.

The V call is TRBV7-3, the J call TRBJ2-1, with 12 bases aligning to TRBD2. The CDR3 loop spans 15 amino acids. Germline V gene sequence: CDR1 SGHTA, CDR2 FQGTGA. The junction had 6 bases not matched to a gene; V was cut back by 4 bases and J by 8 bases. For the CDR3, the DNA is TGTGCCAGCAGCTCGCTAGCGGGAGGGGCCGATGAGCAGTTCTTC. This translates into CASSSLAGGADEQFF.

The chain recombines TRBV30 with TRBJ1-3; D uncertain. This CDR3 has 15 amino acids. Germline lookup yields CDR1 GTSNPN and CDR2 SVGIG (reference sequence). V was shortened by 1 base and J by 0 bases, with 10 bases between the two germline ends. Written as DNA, the CDR3 is TGTGCCTGGAGTGCCGGTCGGGGCTCTGGAAACACCATATATTTT. Its protein product is CAWSAGRGSGNTIYF.